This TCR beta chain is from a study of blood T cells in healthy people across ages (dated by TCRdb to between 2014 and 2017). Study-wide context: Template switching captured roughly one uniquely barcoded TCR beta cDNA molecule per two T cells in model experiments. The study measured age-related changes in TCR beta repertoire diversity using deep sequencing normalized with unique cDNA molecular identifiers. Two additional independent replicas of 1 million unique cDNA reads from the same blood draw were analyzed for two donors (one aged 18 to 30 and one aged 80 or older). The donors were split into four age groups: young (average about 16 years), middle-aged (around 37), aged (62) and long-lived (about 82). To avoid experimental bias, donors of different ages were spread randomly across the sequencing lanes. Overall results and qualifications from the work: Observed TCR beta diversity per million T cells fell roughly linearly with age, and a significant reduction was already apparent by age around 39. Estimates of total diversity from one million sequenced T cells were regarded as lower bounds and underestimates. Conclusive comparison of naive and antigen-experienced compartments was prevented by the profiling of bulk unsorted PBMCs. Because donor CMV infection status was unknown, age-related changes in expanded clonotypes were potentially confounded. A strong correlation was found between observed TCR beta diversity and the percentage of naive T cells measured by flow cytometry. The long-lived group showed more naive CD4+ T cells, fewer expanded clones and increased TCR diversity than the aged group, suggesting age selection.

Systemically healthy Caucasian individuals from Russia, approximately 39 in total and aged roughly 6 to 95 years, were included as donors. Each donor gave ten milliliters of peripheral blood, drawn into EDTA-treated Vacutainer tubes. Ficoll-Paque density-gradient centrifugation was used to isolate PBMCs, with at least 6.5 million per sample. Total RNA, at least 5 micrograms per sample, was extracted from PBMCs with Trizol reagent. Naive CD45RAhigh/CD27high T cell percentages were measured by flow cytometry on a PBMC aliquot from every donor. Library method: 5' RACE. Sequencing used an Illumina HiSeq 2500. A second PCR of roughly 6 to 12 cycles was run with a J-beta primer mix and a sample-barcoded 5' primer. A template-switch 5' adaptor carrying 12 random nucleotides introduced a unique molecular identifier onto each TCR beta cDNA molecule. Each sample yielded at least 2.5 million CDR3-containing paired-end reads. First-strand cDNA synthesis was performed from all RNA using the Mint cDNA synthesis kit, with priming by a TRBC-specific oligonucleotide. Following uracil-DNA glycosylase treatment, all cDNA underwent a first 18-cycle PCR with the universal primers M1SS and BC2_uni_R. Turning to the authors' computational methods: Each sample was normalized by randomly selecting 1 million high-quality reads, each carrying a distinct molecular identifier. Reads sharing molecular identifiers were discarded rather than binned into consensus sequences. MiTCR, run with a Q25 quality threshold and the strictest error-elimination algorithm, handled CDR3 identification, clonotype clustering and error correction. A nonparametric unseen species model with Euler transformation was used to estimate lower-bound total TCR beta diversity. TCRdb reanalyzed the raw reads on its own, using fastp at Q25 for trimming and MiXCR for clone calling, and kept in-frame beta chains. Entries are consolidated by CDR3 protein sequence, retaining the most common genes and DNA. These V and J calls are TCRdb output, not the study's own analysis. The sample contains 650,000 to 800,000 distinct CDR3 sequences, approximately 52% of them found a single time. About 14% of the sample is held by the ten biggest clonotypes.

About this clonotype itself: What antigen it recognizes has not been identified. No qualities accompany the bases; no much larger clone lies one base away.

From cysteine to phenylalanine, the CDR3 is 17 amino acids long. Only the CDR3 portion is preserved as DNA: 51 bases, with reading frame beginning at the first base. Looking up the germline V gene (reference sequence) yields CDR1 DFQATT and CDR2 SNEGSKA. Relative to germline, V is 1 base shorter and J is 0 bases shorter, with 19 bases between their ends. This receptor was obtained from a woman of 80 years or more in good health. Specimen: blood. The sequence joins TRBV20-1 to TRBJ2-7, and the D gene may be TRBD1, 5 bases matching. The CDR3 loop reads CSARGLPRQPSSYEQYF. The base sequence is TGCAGTGCTAGAGGCCTCCCCCGACAGCCAAGCTCCTACGAGCAGTACTTC.